This T cell receptor beta chain was captured by sequencing in a study of shared clonotypes between healthy human individuals. Across the whole study: The study used three CD4 naive, three CD4 memory, two CD8 naive and one CD8 memory plate per donor.

Study-level results: Relative to their counterparts shared across all four donors, non-shared clonotypes exhibited diminished generation probabilities.

Concerning this clone: The antigen is undetermined.

The germline gives CDR1 SGHDT, CDR2 YYEEEE. Trimming shortened V by 0 bases and J by 6 bases, and 18 bases separated the two germline ends. The CDR3 has 16 amino acids. Naive CD8 cells, CD45RO-negative and positively selected for CCR7, excluded terminally differentiated effector memory CD45RA+ cells. For each subset, genomic DNA was distributed in equal portions over several immunoSEQ plates. Assay: immunoSEQ multiplex PCR; the TCRdb copy retains only in-frame clones and omits some. Of roughly 770,000 clones in the sample, about 96% were seen once. Sequencing was done on a sample of naive CD8+ T cells sorted from blood. J is TRBJ1-2 and V is TRBV5-6, with D possibly TRBD1 on 6 matching bases. The clonotype originates from a man between 25 and 39 years old in good health. The CDR3 spells CASSLDVWGGRDGYTF. CDR3 nucleotide sequence: TGTGCCAGCAGCTTGGATGTATGGGGGGGCAGAGATGGCTACACCTTC.